One and the same sample provided the 10 T cell receptor beta chains below, sequenced in a study of T cells in Graves' hyperthyroidism and ophthalmopathy. Researchers amplified the TCR beta CDR3 regions from RNA transcripts. Primed by the HTBI set, a first-round RT-PCR was run on the TCR CDR3. One entry per CDR3 protein results from TCRdb running MiXCR on the multiplex PCR reads. The sample holds 400,000 to 500,000 distinct CDR3 sequences; about 13% are singletons and the top ten take 4% to 6.5%. The sequenced sample consisted of blood. These receptors all come from a woman under 30 with Graves' hyperthyroidism.

This clonotype showed up just a few times. This chain connects TRBV5-4 to TRBJ1-1, with 9 bases identical to TRBD1. Germline CDR1 and CDR2: SGHNT and YYREEE (reference sequence). This CDR3 is 14 amino acids long. V dropped 4 bases and J dropped 2; count of bases not matched to a gene: 3. The CDR3 DNA reads TGTGCCAGCAGCAGGGGACAGGGTAACACTGAAGCTTTCTTT. It is translated as CASSRGQGNTEAFF.

In this sample, this clonotype turned up a few times. The J gene is TRBJ1-1, the V gene TRBV29-1, with D possibly TRBD1 on 5 matching bases. The CDR3 has 12 amino acids. Germline CDR1 reads SQVTM; CDR2 reads ANQGSEA. V lost 7 bases to trimming and J lost 7 bases, with 16 bases between them. CDR3 region: CSAGRWGSEAFF. The CDR3 nucleotides read TGCAGCGCCGGGCGATGGGGGAGTGAAGCTTTCTTT. The variable domain in full, with the rest retrieved from reference TRBV29-1 and TRBJ1-1, is SAVISQKPSRDICQRGTSLTIQCQVDSQVTMMFWYRQQPGQSLTLIATANQGSEATYESGFVIDKFPISRPNLTFSTLTVSNMSPEDSSIYLCSAGRWGSEAFFGQGTRLTVV.

This clonotype has at least ten counts. The chain couples TRBV7-9 to TRBJ2-1, with 9 bases that match TRBD2. V lost 2 bases to trimming and J lost 6 bases; unmatched junction nucleotides: 8. The CDR3 spans 16 residues. CDR1 is SEHNR, CDR2 FQNEAQ, per germline (reference sequence). The CDR3 nucleotides are TGTGCCAGCAGCTTAATCGTAGCGGGAGTCCGCAATGAGCAGTTCTTC. Its protein product is CASSLIVAGVRNEQFF.

Ten or more counts support this clonotype. The chain is built from TRBV7-6 and TRBJ2-1; no firm D call. Trimming took off 5 bases at V and 9 bases at J, with 17 bases between the two ends. Germline CDR1 reads SGHVS; CDR2 reads FNYEAQ. CDR3 size: 14 residues. The CDR3 sequence is CASSRRVVAREQFF. CDR3 DNA: TGTGCCAGCAGCCGTCGAGTAGTTGCTCGTGAGCAGTTCTTC.

The gene calls are TRBV20-1 and TRBJ2-5, with 8 bases that match TRBD1. This CDR3 region has 13 residues. Germline CDR1 reads DFQATT; CDR2 reads SNEGSKA (reference sequence). Trimming removed 5 bases from V and 3 bases from J; junction bases left unmatched: 5. The CDR3 nucleotides read TGCAGTGCTCCTGGACAGGGAAAAGAGACCCAGTACTTC. This codes for CSAPGQGKETQYF.

Written as DNA, the CDR3 is TGCGCCAGCAGCCTATATTGTGTCCCCTATGGCTACACCTTC. Amino acids: CASSLYCVPYGYTF. The genes are TRBV4-1 and TRBJ1-2; D gene unclear. Trimming pared 4 bases from V and 4 bases from J, leaving 13 bases between. The germline CDR1 and CDR2 sequences are MGHRA and YSYEKL. This CDR3 contains 14 residues.

At least ten counts were recorded for this clonotype. The chain has TRBV5-1 and TRBJ1-1; TRBD1 matches at 9 bases. After removal of 3 bases from V and 5 bases from J, the junction contained 11 bases not matched to a gene. CDR1 is SGHRS and CDR2 is YFSETQ in the germline V gene. CDR3 size: 16 residues. CDR3 protein: CASSSKAGTGLTEAFF. In DNA, the CDR3 is TGCGCCAGCAGCTCTAAAGCCGGGACAGGGCTGACTGAAGCTTTCTTT.

This clonotype was counted many times. This chain links TRBV12-3 or TRBV12-4 with TRBJ1-5, with TRBD1 as a possible D gene (6 bases). V lost 7 bases, J lost 1 base, and 17 bases lay in between. The CDR3 loop spans 16 amino acids. The CDR3 coding sequence is TGTGCCAGCACTTTGGAGACAGGAGGGAGCAATCAGCCCCAGCATTTT. It codes for CASTLETGGSNQPQHF.

The table lists this clonotype with many counts. V gene TRBV4-3 combines with J gene TRBJ2-7, with D maybe TRBD2 (6 bases). Germline CDR1 and CDR2: LGHNA and YSLEER. The CDR3 is made up of 13 amino acids. The germline V and J ends were trimmed by 1 base and 5 bases, with 9 bases remaining between them. This CDR3 reads CASSQVSGDEQYF. The CDR3 DNA follows: TGCGCCAGCAGCCAAGTATCGGGGGACGAGCAGTACTTC.

This clonotype was counted a few times. The chain carries TRBV20-1 and TRBJ2-5, with D perhaps matching TRBD1 (6 bases). The CDR3 length is 15 residues. Trimming left V 0 bases short and J 4 bases short, with 15 bases between. The germline V gene has CDR1 DFQATT and CDR2 SNEGSKA (reference sequence). CDR3 coding DNA: TGCAGTGCTAGAGACCCTGGGGGCGAAGGAGAGACCCAGTACTTC. Translating gives CSARDPGGEGETQYF.